The 26 T cell receptor beta chains reported below all come from one sample, sequenced in a study of cytomegalovirus exposure and HLA in healthy donors. The PCR used 60 Vbeta and 13 Jbeta primers. Some clones are missing from TCRdb's copy, which holds only in-frame ones; the method was immunoSEQ multiplex PCR. The sample includes approximately 190,000 clones, over 80% of them seen just once. The material sequenced was PBMCs. Every receptor here comes from a man aged 35-49 years in good health and CMV-seropositive.

The CDR3 bases are TGTGCCAGCAGCCCCGGGGGGCAGTTACTAACTAATGAAAAACTGTTTTTT. It yields the protein CASSPGGQLLTNEKLFF. The rearrangement joins TRBV14 to TRBJ1-4, with D possibly TRBD1 on 6 matching bases. V was clipped by 4 bases and J by 1 base, with 16 bases between them. The CDR3 runs to 17 residues. The germline CDR1 and CDR2 sequences are SGHDN and FVKESK.

V is TRBV27 and J is TRBJ2-7; D possibly corresponds to TRBD2 (5 bases). Germline CDR1 is MNHEY and CDR2 is SMNVEV (reference sequence). The CDR3 extends over 14 amino acids. V was trimmed by 7 bases and J by 1 base, leaving 14 bases between them. For the CDR3, the DNA is TGTGCCAGCACCCCGAGGGCCGGATCCTACGAGCAGTACTTC. It is translated as CASTPRAGSYEQYF.

The count of this clone is one. The chain combines TRBV9 with TRBJ2-3, with 9 positions matching TRBD1. The CDR3 loop spans 16 amino acids. Losses at the gene ends were 0 bases for V and 2 bases for J; bases not matched to a gene: 4. The germline gives CDR1 SGDLS, CDR2 YYNGEE. CDR3 in amino acids: CASSVGGQGNTDTQYF. The CDR3 DNA reads as TGTGCCAGCAGCGTAGGGGGACAGGGTAACACAGATACGCAGTATTTT. Combining the CDR3 with reference TRBV9 and TRBJ2-3 gives the whole variable domain DSGVTQTPKHLITATGQRVTLRCSPRSGDLSVYWYQQSLDQGLQFLIQYYNGEERAKGNILERFSAQQFPDLHSELNLSSLELGDSALYFCASSVGGQGNTDTQYFGPGTRLTVL.

The chain recombines TRBV2 with TRBJ1-6; 7 bases are shared with TRBD1. CDR1 is SNHLY, CDR2 FYNNEI, per germline. V trimming: 5 bases; J trimming: 9 bases; junction bases outside the gene matches: 13. The CDR3 runs 16 residues. The CDR3 is CASSRDRQGFGSPLHF. The CDR3 coding sequence is TGTGCCAGCAGTCGAGACCGACAGGGATTCGGTTCACCCCTCCACTTT. The variable domain in full, completed from reference TRBV2 and TRBJ1-6, reads EPEVTQTPSHQVTQMGQEVILRCVPISNHLYFYWYRQILGQKVEFLVSFYNNEISEKSEIFDDQFSVERPDGSNFTLKIRSTKLEDSAMYFCASSRDRQGFGSPLHFGNGTRLTVT.

V gene TRBV7-6 combines with J gene TRBJ2-7, with unresolved D. This CDR3 spans 13 amino acids. The germline V and J ends were trimmed by 4 bases and 7 bases, with 14 bases remaining between them. Germline-derived CDR1 and CDR2 are SGHVS and FNYEAQ. The CDR3 sequence is CASSYRQAGEQYF. CDR3 nucleotide sequence: TGTGCCAGCAGCTACAGACAAGCCGGAGAGCAGTACTTC.

CDR3 protein: CASKTSGGYNEQFF. CDR3 DNA sequence: TGTGCCAGTAAAACTAGCGGGGGTTACAATGAGCAGTTCTTC. This chain uses TRBV2 with TRBJ2-1, with TRBD2 identical over 11 bases. The V gene's germline CDR1 is SNHLY and CDR2 FYNNEI. The CDR3 covers 14 residues. The junction had 5 bases not matched to a gene; V was cut back by 9 bases and J by 4 bases.

The genes are TRBV7-9 and TRBJ1-1, with 12 bases lining up with TRBD1. Losses at the gene ends were 5 bases for V and 6 bases for J; bases not matched to a gene: 4. The length of the CDR3 is 14 residues. Per the germline V gene, CDR1 is SEHNR and CDR2 is FQNEAQ (reference sequence). The CDR3 sequence: CASSPGQGASEAFF. The CDR3 DNA sequence: TGTGCCAGCAGCCCGGGACAGGGGGCCTCTGAAGCTTTCTTT.

This chain links TRBV5-1 with TRBJ2-6, with TRBD1 identical over 9 bases. Germline V gene lookup returns CDR1 SGHRS and CDR2 YFSETQ. The CDR3 spans 18 residues. Trimming took 2 bases from V and 0 from J; bases not matched to a gene: 6. The CDR3 sequence is CASSLRGQGPSGANVLTF. In DNA form, the CDR3 reads TGCGCCAGCAGCTTAAGAGGACAGGGGCCCTCTGGGGCCAACGTCCTGACTTTC.

The rearrangement uses TRBV27 and TRBJ1-4; TRBD1 matches 7 bases. The germline gives CDR1 MNHEY, CDR2 SMNVEV (reference sequence). With V trimmed by 4 bases and J by 6 bases, 8 bases remained unmatched. The CDR3 sequence is 15 residues long. CDR3 bases: TGTGCCAGCAGTTCGGGAGGGGGCTTTGATGAAAAACTGTTTTTT. Residues: CASSSGGGFDEKLFF.

The rearrangement joins TRBV5-6 to TRBJ2-7; TRBD2 is a possible D gene (7 bases). Trimming stripped 3 bases from V and 0 bases from J, with 13 bases between. Germline CDR1 reads SGHDT; CDR2 reads YYEEEE. CDR3 length: 15 amino acids. The CDR3 sequence: CASSWRRGGSYEQYF. CDR3 nucleotides: TGTGCCAGCAGCTGGAGGAGGGGGGGCTCCTACGAGCAGTACTTC.

The chain recombines TRBV7-9 with TRBJ1-1, with a weak D call TRBD1 (6 bases). Germline values: CDR1 SEHNR, CDR2 FQNEAQ (reference sequence). V dropped 2 bases and J dropped 3 bases, with 16 bases sitting between them. The CDR3 loop spans 16 amino acids. CDR3 nucleotides: TGTGCCAGCAGCTTACTGGGGGCTGGTGGGCACACTGAAGCTTTCTTT. It encodes CASSLLGAGGHTEAFF.

The chain recombines TRBV4-3 with TRBJ2-7; no reliable D call. Germline values: CDR1 LGHNA, CDR2 YSLEER. The CDR3 runs to 15 residues. V was trimmed by 0 bases and J by 2 bases, leaving 11 bases between them. The CDR3 nucleotides are TGCGCCAGCAGCCAAGACGCCAGCGCGACCTACGAGCAGTACTTC. Translation: CASSQDASATYEQYF.

The chain couples TRBV6-5 to TRBJ2-2; 10 bases map to TRBD2. CDR1 MNHEY and CDR2 SVGAGI come from the germline V gene. J gave up 6 bases and V 2 bases, and 0 bases lay outside the gene matches. The CDR3 is 14 residues long. The CDR3 is CASSYGLAAGELFF. CDR3 bases: TGTGCCAGCAGTTACGGACTAGCGGCCGGGGAGCTGTTTTTT.

The J gene is TRBJ2-1, the V gene TRBV9; D may be TRBD2 (5 bases). With 4 bases removed from V and 6 bases from J, the gap between germline ends came to 14 bases. The CDR3 is made up of 14 amino acids. Germline V gene lookup returns CDR1 SGDLS and CDR2 YYNGEE. CDR3 amino acids: CASSPQRDFNEQFF. The CDR3 DNA follows: TGTGCCAGCAGCCCTCAACGGGATTTCAATGAGCAGTTCTTC. The full variable domain, with the rest looked up from reference TRBV9 and TRBJ2-1, is DSGVTQTPKHLITATGQRVTLRCSPRSGDLSVYWYQQSLDQGLQFLIQYYNGEERAKGNILERFSAQQFPDLHSELNLSSLELGDSALYFCASSPQRDFNEQFFGPGTRLTVL.

This chain uses TRBV28 with TRBJ1-5; D is unclear. The CDR3 loop spans 15 amino acids. The V gene lost 5 bases and the J gene lost 7 bases, with 18 bases spanning the gap. The V gene's germline CDR1 is MDHEN and CDR2 SYDVKM. The CDR3 nucleotides are TGTGCCAGCAGTAACAGAATTAGAGCACGCCAGCCCCAGCATTTT. Its protein product is CASSNRIRARQPQHF.

This chain uses TRBV5-4 with TRBJ2-7; TRBD1 agrees at 12 bases. Trimming at V came to 3 bases and at J to 5 bases, leaving 6 bases not matched to a gene. In germline, CDR1 is SGHNT, CDR2 YYREEE (reference sequence). The CDR3 covers 15 residues. CDR3 DNA: TGTGCCAGCAGCTCGACCGGGACAGGGGGCCACGAGCAGTACTTC. Translating gives CASSSTGTGGHEQYF.

The V and J genes are TRBV9 and TRBJ2-2; the match to TRBD2 covers 7 bases. The V segment lost 4 bases and the J segment 6 bases; nucleotides outside the gene matches: 9. The CDR3 covers 15 residues. Germline assignment: CDR1 SGDLS and CDR2 YYNGEE. This CDR3 is CASSSSGGRAGELFF. The CDR3 DNA sequence: TGTGCCAGCAGCTCTAGTGGAGGGAGGGCCGGGGAGCTGTTTTTT.

The rearrangement uses TRBV9 and TRBJ2-7, with 9 positions matching TRBD2. Germline V gene sequence: CDR1 SGDLS, CDR2 YYNGEE. The V and J ends lost 0 bases and 2 bases, in that order; junction bases with no gene match: 6. This CDR3 is built from 16 residues. The CDR3 coding sequence is TGTGCCAGCAGCGTAGCTTCCGGACTAGCGACCTACGAGCAGTACTTC. Its protein product is CASSVASGLATYEQYF.

The V call is TRBV11-1, the J call TRBJ2-1, with D possibly being TRBD2 (5 bases). The germline CDR1 and CDR2 sequences are SGHAT and FQDESV (reference sequence). The CDR3 extends over 15 amino acids. Trimming took 3 bases from V and 4 from J, leaving 13 bases between them. The CDR3 sequence is CASSLGSGQYNEQFF. CDR3 nucleotides: TGTGCCAGCAGCTTGGGGAGCGGCCAATACAATGAGCAGTTCTTC.

Only a few counts were recorded for this clone. The chain links TRBV4-1 to TRBJ2-5; 10 bases line up with TRBD2. V dropped 1 base and J dropped 2; count of bases not matched to a gene: 7. CDR1 and CDR2 from the germline V gene are MGHRA and YSYEKL. The CDR3 covers 17 residues. The CDR3 DNA follows: TGCGCCAGCAGCCAAGTCTCTAGCGGGGGCCGACAAGAGACCCAGTACTTC. Translated: CASSQVSSGGRQETQYF.

The chain combines TRBV30 with TRBJ2-5; tentative D call: TRBD2 (6 bases). CDR1 and CDR2 (germline): GTSNPN, SVGIG (reference sequence). V gave up 0 bases and J gave up 5 bases, with 13 bases separating them. There are 14 residues in the CDR3. CDR3 sequence (DNA): TGTGCCTGGAGTGTGACGGGGGTTTTGGAGACCCAGTACTTC. It yields the protein CAWSVTGVLETQYF.

The chain recombines TRBV7-2 with TRBJ2-2, with D maybe TRBD1 (6 bases). This CDR3 contains 15 residues. Germline loops: CDR1 SGHTA, CDR2 FQGNSA. V shed 6 bases and J shed 4 bases, with 15 bases lying between them. The CDR3 bases are TGTGCCAGCAGGAGGACAGCCGCGAGCACCGGGGAGCTGTTTTTT. Its translation is CASRRTAASTGELFF.

The V call is TRBV6-5, the J call TRBJ2-1; 9 bases are shared with TRBD2. This CDR3 spans 15 amino acids. CDR1 and CDR2 (germline): MNHEY, SVGAGI. The V gene end was trimmed by 0 bases and the J gene end by 8 bases; junction bases not matched to a gene: 5. In nucleotides, the CDR3 is TGTGCCAGCAGTTACTCTAGCGGGGGTAGGGATGAGCAGTTCTTC. It encodes CASSYSSGGRDEQFF.

The chain has TRBV9 and TRBJ2-7; 9 bases agree with TRBD1. The CDR3 totals 14 residues. Losses at the gene ends were 4 bases for V and 1 base for J; bases not matched to a gene: 3. Per germline, CDR1 SGDLS and CDR2 YYNGEE. The chain's CDR3 is CASSTGTGSYEQYF. The DNA for the CDR3 is TGTGCCAGCAGCACTGGGACAGGGTCCTACGAGCAGTACTTC.

This chain links TRBV2 with TRBJ1-2; the D gene is possibly TRBD1 (5 bases). The V and J ends lost 0 bases and 8 bases respectively, with 16 bases between them. Germline CDR1 and CDR2: SNHLY and FYNNEI. The CDR3 spans 15 residues. The CDR3: CASSEAPGREGGYTF. DNA of the CDR3: TGTGCCAGCAGTGAAGCGCCCGGCAGGGAGGGCGGCTACACCTTC. The full variable domain, completed using reference TRBV2 and TRBJ1-2, is EPEVTQTPSHQVTQMGQEVILRCVPISNHLYFYWYRQILGQKVEFLVSFYNNEISEKSEIFDDQFSVERPDGSNFTLKIRSTKLEDSAMYFCASSEAPGREGGYTFGSGTRLTVV.

The J gene is TRBJ1-1, the V gene TRBV18; a weak D match, TRBD1 (5 bases). V lost 2 bases, J lost 1 base, and 11 bases lay in between. There are 15 residues in the CDR3. The germline V gene encodes CDR1 KGHSH and CDR2 LQKENI. The DNA of the CDR3 is TGTGCCAGCTCACCAGCAAGGGGTTGGAACACTGAAGCTTTCTTT. Amino acids: CASSPARGWNTEAFF.